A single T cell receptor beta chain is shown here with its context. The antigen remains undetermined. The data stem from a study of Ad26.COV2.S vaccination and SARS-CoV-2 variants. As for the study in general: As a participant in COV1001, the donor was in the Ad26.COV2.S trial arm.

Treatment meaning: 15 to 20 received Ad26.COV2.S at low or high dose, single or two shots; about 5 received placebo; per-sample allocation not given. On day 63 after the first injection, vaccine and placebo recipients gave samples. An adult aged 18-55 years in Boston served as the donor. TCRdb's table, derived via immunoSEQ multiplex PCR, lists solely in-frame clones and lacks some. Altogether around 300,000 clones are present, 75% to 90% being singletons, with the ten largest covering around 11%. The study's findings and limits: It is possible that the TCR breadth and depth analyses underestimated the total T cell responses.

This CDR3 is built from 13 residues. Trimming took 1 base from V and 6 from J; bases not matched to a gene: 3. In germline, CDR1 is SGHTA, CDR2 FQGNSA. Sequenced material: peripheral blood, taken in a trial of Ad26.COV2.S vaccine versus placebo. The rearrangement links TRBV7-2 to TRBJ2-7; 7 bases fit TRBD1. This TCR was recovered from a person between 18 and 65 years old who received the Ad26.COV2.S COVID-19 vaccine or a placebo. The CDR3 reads CASSLEDRAEQYF. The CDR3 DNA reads TGTGCCAGCAGCTTAGAAGACAGGGCCGAGCAGTACTTC. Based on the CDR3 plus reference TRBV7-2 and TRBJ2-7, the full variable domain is GAGVSQSPSNKVTEKGKDVELRCDPISGHTALYWYRQSLGQGLEFLIYFQGNSAPDKSGLPSDRFSAERTGGSVSTLTIQRTQQEDSAVYLCASSLEDRAEQYFGPGTRLTVT.